This TCR beta chain was profiled in a study of shared clonotypes between healthy human individuals. The protocol was immunoSEQ multiplex PCR, while the TCRdb copy is restricted to in-frame clones and leaves out a portion. Counted here are about half a million clones, 79% occurring once; the ten biggest clones make up around 12%. There are 12 residues in the CDR3. Germline-derived CDR1 and CDR2 are SGHRS and YFSETQ. Deletions cut 3 bases from V and 5 bases from J, with 5 bases between. Genomic DNA from unsorted samples was obtained from around 99 million PBMCs (per sample). V gene TRBV5-1 combines with J gene TRBJ2-2, with no clear D. The sequenced sample was PBMCs. The clonotype was recovered from a middle-aged woman in good health. Some clones in this sample may be carry-over from other donors' samples. The CDR3 bases are TGCGCCAGCAGCTCCTTAACCGGGGAGCTGTTTTTT. Translated, it gives CASSSLTGELFF.